A single sample is the source of the 29 T cell receptor beta chains below, sequenced in a study of T cell responses to AZD1222 COVID-19 vaccine. This table comes from immunoSEQ multiplex PCR, and its TCRdb copy is limited to in-frame clones, with some not included. The table has some 150,000 clones, about 87% seen once. This sample comprised peripheral blood, obtained 28 days after the second dose of the MenACWY control vaccine. All receptors come from an adult who received the MenACWY meningococcal vaccine as a control.

The J gene is TRBJ1-6, the V gene TRBV4-1; no firm D call. Germline lookup yields CDR1 MGHRA and CDR2 YSYEKL. The CDR3 is 11 residues long. Between the trimmed V and J ends, which lost 8 bases and 10 bases, there was a span of 9 bases. CDR3 bases: TGCGCCAGCGGATATGAGTCACCCCTCCACTTT. Translating it yields CASGYESPLHF.

The chain links TRBV28 to TRBJ1-5, with D unresolved. CDR1 MDHEN and CDR2 SYDVKM come from the germline V gene. V was cut by 6 bases and J by 5 bases, with 14 bases left in between. The CDR3 has 14 residues. The CDR3 nucleotides are TGTGCCAGCAGCTTCTTTAGGCTTCATCAGCCCCAGCATTTT. This encodes CASSFFRLHQPQHF. Based on the CDR3 plus reference TRBV28 and TRBJ1-5, the full variable domain is DVKVTQSSRYLVKRTGEKVFLECVQDMDHENMFWYRQDPGLGLRLIYFSYDVKMKEKGDIPEGYSVSREKKERFSLILESASTNQTSMYLCASSFFRLHQPQHFGDGTRLSIL.

The V call is TRBV7-9, the J call TRBJ1-2; 8 bases line up with TRBD1. The CDR3 has 15 residues. Germline loops: CDR1 SEHNR, CDR2 FQNEAQ (reference sequence). Trimming took 1 base from V and 4 from J; bases not matched to a gene: 5. CDR3 sequence reads: CASSLVRTGSYGYTF. The CDR3 DNA reads TGTGCCAGCAGCTTAGTTCGGACAGGGAGCTATGGCTACACCTTC.

The chain recombines TRBV29-1 with TRBJ1-1, with D hard to call. The V gene's germline CDR1 is SQVTM and CDR2 ANQGSEA. This CDR3 has 12 amino acids. V lost 4 bases to trimming and J lost 1 base, with 7 bases between them. The CDR3 reads CSVASGNTEAFF. The CDR3 bases are TGCAGCGTTGCCTCAGGGAACACTGAAGCTTTCTTT.

This chain connects TRBV30 to TRBJ1-4; D unclear. The germline V gene encodes CDR1 GTSNPN and CDR2 SVGIG (reference sequence). The CDR3 is made up of 15 amino acids. V shed 1 base and J shed 6 bases, with 15 bases lying between them. The CDR3 DNA sequence: TGTGCCTGGAGTGCCTCCCCCGGGCGGGATGAAAAACTGTTTTTT. Translated: CAWSASPGRDEKLFF.

V is TRBV18 and J is TRBJ2-2; 9 bases map to TRBD2. This CDR3 has 16 residues. The germline CDR1 and CDR2 sequences are KGHSH and LQKENI. The V segment lost 1 base and the J segment 2 bases; nucleotides outside the gene matches: 2. The CDR3 sequence is CASSPQTSGNTGELFF. CDR3 in DNA: TGTGCCAGCTCACCACAGACTAGCGGAAACACCGGGGAGCTGTTTTTT.

The V call is TRBV6-2 or TRBV6-3, the J call TRBJ2-1; TRBD2 agrees at 7 bases. Trimming cost V 2 bases and J 6 bases; bases outside gene matches: 7. The CDR3 covers 15 residues. Germline V gene data show CDR1 as MNHEY and CDR2 as SVGEGT. CDR3 sequence reads: CASSYPRREGNEQFF. CDR3 nucleotides: TGTGCCAGCAGTTACCCTAGGAGGGAGGGCAATGAGCAGTTCTTC.

The chain is built from TRBV30 and TRBJ2-7; maybe TRBD2 (5 bases). This CDR3 spans 15 amino acids. V lost 1 base and J 3 bases, leaving 16 bases between the germline ends. Germline assignment: CDR1 GTSNPN and CDR2 SVGIG (reference sequence). CDR3: CAWSGRLGSLYEQYF. As DNA, the CDR3 is TGTGCCTGGAGTGGGAGGCTGGGGTCCCTCTACGAGCAGTACTTC.

CDR3 sequence: CASSLEGGRTGGTF. DNA for the CDR3: TGCGCCAGCAGCTTGGAGGGTGGGAGAACAGGAGGCACCTTC. The chain employs TRBV5-1 and TRBJ1-2; TRBD1 is a possible D gene (5 bases). Germline V gene sequence: CDR1 SGHRS, CDR2 YFSETQ. Trimming cost V 0 bases and J 13 bases, with 19 bases left between them. This CDR3 contains 14 residues.

This clone was found a few times. CDR3 bases: TGTGCCTCGAGCGAGTTAGACTCCTACGAGCAGTACTTC. Protein sequence: CASSELDSYEQYF. The chain uses TRBV27 and TRBJ2-7; D unclear. Germline V gene sequence: CDR1 MNHEY, CDR2 SMNVEV (reference sequence). The CDR3 sequence is 13 residues long. V lost 11 bases to trimming and J lost 0 bases, with 14 bases between them.

V gene TRBV4-1 combines with J gene TRBJ2-7; D perhaps matches TRBD1 (6 bases). V was pared by 0 bases and J by 2 bases, with 14 bases between. This CDR3 has 16 amino acids. Germline CDR1 and CDR2: MGHRA and YSYEKL. The CDR3 bases are TGCGCCAGCAGCCAAGATACACAGGGTAGCCCCTACGAGCAGTACTTC. Its protein is CASSQDTQGSPYEQYF.

The chain employs TRBV11-2 and TRBJ2-5, with D uncertain. Trimming took 5 bases from V and 2 from J, leaving 12 bases between them. This CDR3 has 14 amino acids. CDR1 and CDR2 from the germline V gene are SGHAT and FQNNGV. The CDR3 region has the DNA TGTGCCAGCAGCCACCCCTTGGAACAAGAGACCCAGTACTTC. It specifies CASSHPLEQETQYF. The full variable domain, its missing parts supplied by reference TRBV11-2 and TRBJ2-5, is EAGVAQSPRYKIIEKRQSVAFWCNPISGHATLYWYQQILGQGPKLLIQFQNNGVVDDSQLPKDRFSAERLKGVDSTLKIQPAKLEDSAVYLCASSHPLEQETQYFGPGTRLLVL.

This rearrangement joins TRBV7-2 to TRBJ2-3; D is possibly TRBD2 (6 bases). The ends were cut back, 1 base at V and 2 bases at J, with 10 bases in the middle. Per the germline V gene, CDR1 is SGHTA and CDR2 is FQGNSA. This CDR3 spans 15 amino acids. CDR3 amino acids: CASSLGDWYTDTQYF. The CDR3 region has the DNA TGTGCCAGCAGCTTAGGGGACTGGTACACAGATACGCAGTATTTT.

The rearrangement joins TRBV5-6 to TRBJ2-3; 7 bases align to TRBD2. Germline V gene sequence: CDR1 SGHDT, CDR2 YYEEEE. V lost 4 bases and J lost 1; bases outside the gene matches: 12. The CDR3 sequence is 17 residues long. The DNA of the CDR3 is TGTGCCAGCAGCCACTCCGTAGCGGGTGCCGGCACAGATACGCAGTATTTT. Translated: CASSHSVAGAGTDTQYF.

V usage is TRBV7-2 and J usage is TRBJ2-7; 9 bases align to TRBD1. Germline loops: CDR1 SGHTA, CDR2 FQGNSA. This CDR3 comprises 17 residues. With V trimmed by 2 bases and J by 2 bases, 10 bases remained unmatched. CDR3 protein: CASSLFFSGQGPYEQYF. CDR3 in DNA: TGTGCCAGCAGCTTATTCTTTTCGGGACAGGGACCCTACGAGCAGTACTTC.

The chain has TRBV4-3 and TRBJ1-2; 8 bases map to TRBD1. CDR3 length: 15 residues. Trimming at V came to 4 bases and at J to 1 base, leaving 5 bases not matched to a gene. The germline gives CDR1 LGHNA, CDR2 YSLEER. The CDR3 loop is CASSLTGGINYGYTF. For the CDR3, the DNA is TGCGCCAGCAGCCTAACAGGGGGTATTAACTATGGCTACACCTTC.

The gene calls are TRBV7-9 and TRBJ2-3, with D possibly being TRBD1 (6 bases). CDR3 size: 12 residues. Trimming stripped 5 bases from V and 7 bases from J, with 10 bases between. Germline CDR1 reads SEHNR; CDR2 reads FQNEAQ (reference sequence). CDR3 coding DNA: TGTGCCAGCAGCCTCGGACAGAATACGCAGTATTTT. It is translated as CASSLGQNTQYF.

This clone was seen once. The chain joins TRBV11-3 to TRBJ2-1; possible D gene TRBD1, 5 bases. The ends were cut back, 5 bases at V and 5 bases at J, with 13 bases in the middle. CDR1 SGHNT and CDR2 YENEEA come from the germline V gene. The CDR3 covers 14 residues. CDR3 DNA sequence: TGTGCCAGCAGCCCGCCTGGGGCAGACAATGAGCAGTTCTTC. This gives the protein CASSPPGADNEQFF.

The J gene is TRBJ2-7, the V gene TRBV28, with no clear D. Trimming shortened V by 6 bases and J by 0 bases, and 6 bases separated the two germline ends. The CDR3 has 12 amino acids. Germline V lookup: CDR1 MDHEN, CDR2 SYDVKM. Here the CDR3 reads CASSESSYEQYF. CDR3 nucleotide sequence: TGTGCCAGCAGCGAGAGCTCCTACGAGCAGTACTTC.

The CDR3 here is CSAQIKGQFF. Here the CDR3 DNA reads TGCAGTGCACAGATTAAGGGGCAGTTCTTC. The chain employs TRBV20-1 and TRBJ2-1; no firm D call. Between the trimmed V and J ends, which lost 6 bases and 12 bases, there was a span of 12 bases. CDR1 is DFQATT, CDR2 SNEGSKA, per germline (reference sequence). The CDR3 contains 10 residues.

The chain combines TRBV28 with TRBJ2-1, with a possible D match to TRBD2 (5 bases). This CDR3 is 14 amino acids long. V shed 3 bases and J shed 0 bases, with 6 bases lying between them. The germline CDR1 and CDR2 sequences are MDHEN and SYDVKM. CDR3 nucleotides: TGTGCCAGCAGTTTGGGGAGCTCCTACAATGAGCAGTTCTTC. Translated: CASSLGSSYNEQFF.

V and J are TRBV27 and TRBJ1-2, with D tentatively TRBD1 (5 bases). There are 14 residues in the CDR3. The germline gives CDR1 MNHEY, CDR2 SMNVEV (reference sequence). V shed 3 bases and J shed 7 bases, with 15 bases lying between them. CDR3 nucleotide sequence: TGTGCCAGCAGTTTGAGGGGAGCCGTAGGTGGCTACACCTTC. Its protein product is CASSLRGAVGGYTF.

V usage is TRBV28 and J usage is TRBJ2-7; 8 positions match TRBD1. Per germline, CDR1 MDHEN and CDR2 SYDVKM. The CDR3 spans 13 residues. V was pared by 5 bases and J by 5 bases, with 5 bases of the junction left unmatched. In nucleotides, the CDR3 is TGTGCCAGCAGTCCCCCGGACAGGGACGAGCAGTACTTC. Translating gives CASSPPDRDEQYF.

This chain uses TRBV5-1 with TRBJ2-7, with 7 bases that match TRBD2. The CDR3 has 15 residues. V dropped 4 bases and J dropped 4; count of bases not matched to a gene: 11. Per germline, CDR1 SGHRS and CDR2 YFSETQ. The CDR3 bases are TGCGCCAGCAGCACTCCGGGTCCTAGCGGTTACGAGCAGTACTTC. This translates into CASSTPGPSGYEQYF.

The genes are TRBV5-6 and TRBJ1-5; 7 positions agree with TRBD1. The CDR3 loop spans 16 amino acids. Per germline, CDR1 SGHDT and CDR2 YYEEEE. Trimming at V came to 2 bases and at J to 5 bases, leaving 10 bases not matched to a gene. The CDR3 protein is CASSLTRDSQYQPQHF. CDR3 nucleotide sequence: TGTGCCAGCAGCTTAACCCGGGACAGTCAATATCAGCCCCAGCATTTT.

The chain links TRBV27 to TRBJ2-7; 13 bases agree with TRBD2. Germline-derived CDR1 and CDR2 are MNHEY and SMNVEV (reference sequence). V lost 5 bases and J lost 4; bases outside the gene matches: 5. The CDR3 has 15 residues. CDR3 in amino acids: CASSVGTSGIYEQYF. In DNA form, the CDR3 reads TGTGCCAGCAGTGTCGGGACTAGCGGGATTTACGAGCAGTACTTC.

In this sample, this clone turned up once. CDR3: CSVEENFNQPQHF. In DNA, the CDR3 is TGCAGCGTTGAAGAAAACTTCAATCAGCCCCAGCATTTT. The chain couples TRBV29-1 to TRBJ1-5; D ambiguous. Germline V CDR1 and CDR2: SQVTM, ANQGSEA. This CDR3 contains 13 residues. V was shortened by 0 bases and J by 3 bases, with 6 bases between the two germline ends.

This clone was seen only a few times. The chain recombines TRBV19 with TRBJ2-7; TRBD1 or TRBD2 may be the D gene (5 bases each). The CDR3 extends over 15 amino acids. V lost 1 base to trimming and J lost 2 bases, with 12 bases between them. Germline loops: CDR1 LNHDA, CDR2 SQIVND (reference sequence). CDR3 DNA: TGTGCCAGTAGTATAGTAGAGGGGCCGACCTACGAGCAGTACTTC. Its translation is CASSIVEGPTYEQYF.

In this sample, this clone turned up a few times. The chain recombines TRBV18 with TRBJ2-2; D may correspond to TRBD1 or TRBD2 (5 bases each). V was clipped by 4 bases and J by 0 bases, with 21 bases between them. Germline loops: CDR1 KGHSH, CDR2 LQKENI. The CDR3 is 19 amino acids. The CDR3 sequence is CASSLFDRDLLSNTGELFF. Here the CDR3 DNA reads TGTGCCAGCTCACTGTTTGACCGGGACCTCCTTTCGAACACCGGGGAGCTGTTTTTT. The whole variable domain, filled in from reference TRBV18 and TRBJ2-2, reads NAGVMQNPRHLVRRRGQEARLRCSPMKGHSHVYWYRQLPEEGLKFMVYLQKENIIDESGMPKERFSAEFPKEGPSILRIQQVVRGDSAAYFCASSLFDRDLLSNTGELFFGEGSRLTVL.